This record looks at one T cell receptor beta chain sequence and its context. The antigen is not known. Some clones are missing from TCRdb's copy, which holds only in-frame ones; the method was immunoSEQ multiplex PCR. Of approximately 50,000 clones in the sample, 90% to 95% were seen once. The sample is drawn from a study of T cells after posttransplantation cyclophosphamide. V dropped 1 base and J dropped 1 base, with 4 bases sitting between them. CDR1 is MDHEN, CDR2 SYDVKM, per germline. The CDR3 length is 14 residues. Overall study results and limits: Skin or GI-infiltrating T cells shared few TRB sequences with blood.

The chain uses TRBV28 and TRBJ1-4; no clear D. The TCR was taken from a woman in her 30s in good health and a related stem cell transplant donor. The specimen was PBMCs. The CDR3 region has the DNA TGTGCCAGCAGTTTATCTCGAACTAATGAAAAACTGTTTTTT. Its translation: CASSLSRTNEKLFF.